This section outlines one TCR beta chain sequence together with its context. Its matching antigen is unknown. The PCR made use of 60 Vbeta and 13 Jbeta primers. TCRdb keeps only in-frame clones here, not all; method: immunoSEQ multiplex PCR. The top ten hold roughly 1.3% of the sample, which has approximately 150,000 clones, 70% to 80% seen once. The data are from a study of cytomegalovirus exposure and HLA in healthy donors. General study points: What a later analysis reportedly showed was that an Asian-associated ancestry cluster had fewer N-insertions than the roughly 700-donor mean.

Per germline, CDR1 GTSNPN and CDR2 SVGIG (reference sequence). The CDR3 loop spans 13 amino acids. Trimming left V 2 bases short and J 3 bases short, with 8 bases between. This receptor was identified in a man aged 25-45 years in good health and CMV-seronegative. Sequenced sample: PBMCs. The gene calls are TRBV30 and TRBJ1-5, with D maybe TRBD1 (5 bases). The CDR3 spells CAWSKGNNQPQHF. The CDR3 DNA reads as TGTGCCTGGAGTAAGGGGAACAATCAGCCCCAGCATTTT.